This entry concerns a single T cell receptor beta chain. Its recognized antigen is unknown. It has no much larger one-base neighbor in the sample; base qualities were not kept. High-throughput TCR beta sequencing profiled peripheral blood CD8+ and CD4+ T cells from healthy donors, Susac syndrome patients and multiple sclerosis patients. Susac syndrome patients met recently defined diagnostic criteria for definite or probable disease. Bulk CD8+ and CD4+ T cells were purified by magnetic negative isolation, while CD8+ TEMRA cells were enriched using FACS. Blood was collected in EDTA tubes and processed within 24 hours, with PBMCs isolated through density gradient centrifugation. PBMCs intended for TCR sequencing were cryopreserved in liquid nitrogen and thawed later in a water bath at 37 degrees C. A purity of at least 90% was achieved for sorted or isolated CD4+, CD8+ and CD8+ TEMRA cells. From V the trimming removes 4 bases and from J it removes 2 bases, while the gene matches leave 10 bases of the junction unaccounted for. The CDR3 sequence holds 18 residues, the cysteine and phenylalanine included. The only DNA kept is the CDR3, 54 bases in frame from the first base. The germline V gene (reference sequence) provides CDR1 LGHDT and CDR2 YNNKEL.

RNA was extracted using the RNeasy kit, and about 0.45 to 1 microgram was reverse transcribed with random hexamers. The immunoSEQ multiplex PCR assay, covering 54 Vbeta and 13 Jbeta segments, was used to amplify TCR beta CDR3 regions. To correct PCR amplification bias, a synthetic template baseline was used for both primer optimization and computational correction. As for the original processing: Reads were annotated to V, D and J genes according to IMGT and were analyzed with immunoSEQ Analyzer, with only productive sequences retained. Clonality was calculated as one minus the Shannon entropy normalized by log2 of the number of productive unique sequences. Public and private clones were assessed among the 100 most prevalent clones of each patient and control. A clone was defined as Susac-specific if it was absent from the healthy and MS cohorts, from about 1,100 published viral clones and from other ImmuneACCESS disease sequences. The public reads were quality trimmed at Q25 with fastp and then assembled into clones with MiXCR by TCRdb, keeping productive beta chains. Identical CDR3 proteins give one entry, which carries the most common genes and DNA. TCRdb, not the original authors, processed these V and J calls. The sample table shows about 130,000 distinct CDR3 sequences, and around 94% are seen once. Around 0.21% of the sample rests with the top ten.

This entry comes from a study of CD8 T cells in Susac syndrome (dated by TCRdb to about 2019). Turning to the overall study: Among the sequenced Susac syndrome patients, over five had clinically active disease and under 10 were in clinical remission. The study used repertoire sequencing to test whether antigen drove CD8+ T cell activation and differentiation in Susac syndrome. At the time of blood withdrawal, Susac syndrome patients were either therapy-naive, taking corticosteroids (with some also receiving IVIg), or on IVIg alone. CD8+ T cell repertoire clonality was compared between approximately 12 healthy donors, approximately 14 Susac syndrome patients and 15 multiple sclerosis patients. What the study reported, not specific to this receptor: Susac syndrome CD8+ repertoires showed clonal expansion, highest in CD8+ TEMRA cells and greater in clinically active than remitting patients. The TCR sequencing and HLA analysis was acknowledged to have included a relatively small number of individuals. In the total CD8+ and CD8+ TEMRA repertoires, sixteen and five Susac-specific public clones, respectively, were identified.

The receptor was isolated from a human donor with Susac syndrome. Here the chain combines TRBV3-1 and TRBJ2-7, with TRBD2 matching 14 junction bases. The sample comprised CD8+ T cells from PBMCs. CDR3 protein: CASSLKGLAGVPTYEQYF. The nucleotide sequence reads as follows: TGTGCCAGCAGCCTGAAGGGACTAGCGGGGGTTCCAACCTACGAGCAGTACTTC.